The next 28 T cell receptor beta chains were all read from a single sample in a study of blood T cell repertoires in COVID-19. The method was immunoSEQ multiplex PCR; TCRdb's version includes in-frame clones alone and lacks a portion of them. The table has hundreds of thousands of clones, 80% to 90% seen once; the top ten hold roughly 2.2%. Specimen: PBMCs or T cells enriched from blood (not recorded which). These receptors all come from a man younger than 45 who had recovered from COVID-19.

The chain combines TRBV6-5 with TRBJ1-1; D perhaps matches TRBD1 (5 bases). Germline V gene lookup returns CDR1 MNHEY and CDR2 SVGAGI. Trimming removed 5 bases at V and 3 bases at J, with 16 bases between. This CDR3 contains 15 residues. The CDR3 protein is CASSPAGVLHTEAFF. The DNA of the CDR3 is TGTGCCAGCAGTCCAGCGGGGGTTTTGCACACTGAAGCTTTCTTT.

The chain couples TRBV18 to TRBJ1-2; a possible D gene is TRBD1 (6 bases). Per the germline V gene, CDR1 is KGHSH and CDR2 is LQKENI. V gave up 5 bases and J gave up 5 bases, with 18 bases separating them. The CDR3 contains 15 residues. CDR3 loop: CASSSGTSDLYGYTF. As DNA, the CDR3 is TGTGCCAGCTCATCCGGGACATCGGACCTATATGGCTACACCTTC.

The V and J genes are TRBV9 and TRBJ2-7; 8 bases map to TRBD2. This CDR3 has 15 amino acids. The V segment lost 2 bases and the J segment 0 bases; nucleotides outside the gene matches: 4. The V gene's germline CDR1 is SGDLS and CDR2 YYNGEE. CDR3 in amino acids: CASSVNSGASYEQYF. The CDR3 nucleotides are TGTGCCAGCAGCGTCAATAGCGGGGCCTCCTACGAGCAGTACTTC.

The chain recombines TRBV27 with TRBJ1-1; D possibly corresponds to TRBD1 (5 bases). Germline V gene sequence: CDR1 MNHEY, CDR2 SMNVEV (reference sequence). The germline V and J ends were trimmed by 6 bases and 4 bases, with 15 bases remaining between them. This CDR3 is built from 14 residues. DNA of the CDR3: TGTGCCAGCAGACGAACGGGGGGGATCACTGAAGCTTTCTTT. Encoded protein: CASRRTGGITEAFF.

The CDR3 sequence is CASSPGYQETQYF. The CDR3 nucleotides read TGTGCCAGCAGCCCCGGGTATCAAGAGACCCAGTACTTC. V usage is TRBV7-8 and J usage is TRBJ2-5, with no clear D. The CDR3 length is 13 residues. Trimming stripped 5 bases from V and 2 bases from J, with 9 bases between. The germline V gene has CDR1 SGHVS and CDR2 FQNEAQ.

A word on this clone: At one boundary the junction diverges from the germline segment, which might be a read error. J is TRBJ2-7 and V is TRBV7-7; tentatively, D is TRBD1 (7 bases). The CDR3 spans 14 residues. The germline CDR1 and CDR2 sequences are SSHAT and FNYEAQ (reference sequence). CDR3 bases: TGTGCTAGCAGCCCCCAAAATTCAGGGGGGGAGCAGTACTTC. Protein: CASSPQNSGGEQYF.

The chain joins TRBV5-5 to TRBJ1-1; D possibly corresponds to TRBD1 (5 bases). There are 16 residues in the CDR3. Between the trimmed V and J ends, which lost 1 base and 1 base, there was a span of 14 bases. Per the germline V gene, CDR1 is SGHKS and CDR2 is YYEKEE (reference sequence). The CDR3 spells CASSLYGGFTNTEAFF. The CDR3 DNA sequence: TGTGCCAGCAGCTTGTACGGGGGTTTCACGAACACTGAAGCTTTCTTT.

V and J are TRBV5-6 and TRBJ2-5, with D possibly TRBD2 on 6 matching bases. CDR3 size: 16 residues. V shed 2 bases and J shed 5 bases, with 19 bases lying between them. Germline V gene sequence: CDR1 SGHDT, CDR2 YYEEEE. DNA for the CDR3: TGTGCCAGCAGCTTCCGACGACTAGTAAGGGAGGAGACCCAGTACTTC. Protein: CASSFRRLVREETQYF.

J is TRBJ2-7 and V is TRBV5-6; D might be TRBD1 (6 bases). Trimming cost V 4 bases and J 6 bases, with 20 bases left between them. The CDR3 is 15 residues long. Germline V CDR1 and CDR2: SGHDT, YYEEEE. The CDR3: CASSRVQGWVGEQYF. CDR3 bases: TGTGCCAGCAGCAGAGTACAGGGCTGGGTGGGCGAGCAGTACTTC.

The V gene is TRBV24-1, the J gene TRBJ2-1; D might be TRBD1 (6 bases). V was cut by 2 bases and J by 0 bases, with 7 bases left in between. Germline CDR1 is KGHDR and CDR2 is SFDVKD. This CDR3 has 15 amino acids. This chain's CDR3 is CATSDSGVSYNEQFF. In DNA form, the CDR3 reads TGTGCCACCAGTGATTCAGGGGTCTCCTACAATGAGCAGTTCTTC.

The chain is built from TRBV11-2 and TRBJ1-1; no clear D. Trimming took off 0 bases at V and 0 bases at J, with 8 bases between the two ends. The germline V gene encodes CDR1 SGHAT and CDR2 FQNNGV. This CDR3 contains 15 residues. This chain's CDR3 is CASSLDPGLNTEAFF. CDR3 in DNA: TGTGCCAGCAGCTTAGATCCAGGCTTGAACACTGAAGCTTTCTTT.

This clone showed up just a few times. The J gene is TRBJ1-4, the V gene TRBV30; D gene uncertain. V dropped 2 bases and J dropped 5 bases, with 18 bases sitting between them. The germline V gene has CDR1 GTSNPN and CDR2 SVGIG (reference sequence). The CDR3 is made up of 16 amino acids. The CDR3 coding sequence is TGTGCCTGGAGTCTTTTATCAAAGGTCAGGAATGAAAAACTGTTTTTT. Protein: CAWSLLSKVRNEKLFF.

The chain couples TRBV3-1 (or the pseudogene TRBV3-2) to TRBJ1-1, with 8 bases identical to TRBD1. Germline loops: CDR1 LGHDT, CDR2 YNNKEL (reference sequence). Losses at the gene ends were 1 base for V and 4 bases for J; bases not matched to a gene: 2. The CDR3 runs 14 residues. This chain's CDR3 is CASSQGQGPTEAFF. The CDR3 nucleotides are TGTGCCAGCAGCCAAGGACAGGGGCCCACTGAAGCTTTCTTT.

The chain carries TRBV3-1 (or the pseudogene TRBV3-2) and TRBJ1-5, with no clear D. The CDR3 has 15 amino acids. Per germline, CDR1 LGHDT and CDR2 YNNKEL (reference sequence). V was cut by 0 bases and J by 6 bases, with 12 bases left in between. CDR3 in amino acids: CASSQDRAGGQPQHF. The CDR3 bases are TGTGCCAGCAGCCAAGATCGAGCGGGAGGTCAGCCCCAGCATTTT.

As regards this clone: Different DNA sequences within this sample yield the same CDR3. The gene calls are TRBV18 and TRBJ1-1; D is possibly TRBD1 (5 bases). Trimming pared 3 bases from V and 4 bases from J, leaving 9 bases between. Germline CDR1 KGHSH, CDR2 LQKENI. The CDR3 runs to 13 residues. The CDR3 reads CASSPRGGTEAFF. The DNA for the CDR3 is TGTGCCAGCTCACCCCGGGGGGGCACTGAAGCTTTCTTT. Variable domain in full (rest from reference TRBV18 and TRBJ1-1): NAGVMQNPRHLVRRRGQEARLRCSPMKGHSHVYWYRQLPEEGLKFMVYLQKENIIDESGMPKERFSAEFPKEGPSILRIQQVVRGDSAAYFCASSPRGGTEAFFGQGTRLTVV.

The CDR3 DNA sequence: TGCGCCAGCAGCCAGTTTTCAGGGGCAAACTCTGGAAACACCATATATTTT. It translates to CASSQFSGANSGNTIYF. V gene TRBV4-1 combines with J gene TRBJ1-3, with TRBD1 as a possible D gene (6 bases). Germline V gene lookup returns CDR1 MGHRA and CDR2 YSYEKL. V was pared by 3 bases and J by 0 bases, with 15 bases between. There are 17 residues in the CDR3.

This clone was recorded once. The chain uses TRBV18 and TRBJ1-6; tentative D call: TRBD1 (5 bases). CDR3 length: 16 residues. CDR1 and CDR2 (germline): KGHSH, LQKENI. Trimming took off 4 bases at V and 2 bases at J, with 12 bases between the two ends. CDR3 residues: CASSLMTAPYNSPLHF. The CDR3 DNA is TGTGCCAGCTCACTTATGACAGCACCCTATAATTCACCCCTCCACTTT. Full variable domain (outside the CDR3, taken from reference TRBV18 and TRBJ1-6): NAGVMQNPRHLVRRRGQEARLRCSPMKGHSHVYWYRQLPEEGLKFMVYLQKENIIDESGMPKERFSAEFPKEGPSILRIQQVVRGDSAAYFCASSLMTAPYNSPLHFGNGTRLTVT.

About this clone: Different DNA sequences within this sample yield the same CDR3. The chain has TRBV6-5 and TRBJ1-2, with D unclear. Germline V gene sequence: CDR1 MNHEY, CDR2 SVGAGI. Trimming removed 4 bases at V and 3 bases at J, with 9 bases between. The CDR3 extends over 13 amino acids. The CDR3 sequence: CASSSREDYGYTF. In DNA form, the CDR3 reads TGTGCCAGCAGTTCTAGGGAGGACTATGGCTACACCTTC.

The V gene is TRBV27, the J gene TRBJ2-5; possible D gene TRBD2, 7 bases. CDR1 is MNHEY, CDR2 SMNVEV, per germline (reference sequence). The V end lost 6 bases, the J end lost 5 bases, and 19 bases lay between the germline ends. The CDR3 is 15 amino acids. CDR3 region: CASSSRQDGGETQYF. Written as DNA, the CDR3 is TGTGCCAGCAGCTCCCGACAGGACGGGGGGGAGACCCAGTACTTC.

The chain combines TRBV2 with TRBJ1-4; weak D call: TRBD1 (5 bases). The germline V gene encodes CDR1 SNHLY and CDR2 FYNNEI. Trimming left V 5 bases short and J 5 bases short, with 6 bases between. The CDR3 contains 12 residues. CDR3 loop: CASSRQNEKLFF. The CDR3 nucleotides read TGTGCCAGCAGTCGACAGAATGAAAAACTGTTTTTT.

The V call is TRBV18, the J call TRBJ2-1; D remains ambiguous. Trimming shortened V by 3 bases and J by 6 bases, and 6 bases separated the two germline ends. The CDR3 has 12 amino acids. Germline V gene sequence: CDR1 KGHSH, CDR2 LQKENI. Written as DNA, the CDR3 is TGTGCCAGCTCACCTCTCCGCAATGAGCAGTTCTTC. This sequence encodes CASSPLRNEQFF.

The chain has TRBV3-1 (or the pseudogene TRBV3-2) and TRBJ1-2, with 7 bases lining up with TRBD1. The germline gives CDR1 LGHDT, CDR2 YNNKEL (reference sequence). The CDR3 runs 12 residues. The CDR3 DNA is TGTGTCACTTCCGGGACAGACTATGGCTACACCTTC. Its translation: CVTSGTDYGYTF.

This rearrangement joins TRBV5-1 to TRBJ2-7; D may be TRBD1 (6 bases). Trimming cost V 3 bases and J 6 bases, with 13 bases left between them. The CDR3 has 13 residues. The germline V gene has CDR1 SGHRS and CDR2 YFSETQ. The CDR3 region is CASSSGYRVEQYF. CDR3 bases: TGCGCCAGCAGCTCCGGGTACAGGGTCGAGCAGTACTTC.

The chain uses TRBV4-3 and TRBJ2-7; D perhaps matches TRBD2 (6 bases). The CDR3 extends over 15 amino acids. Between the trimmed V and J ends, which lost 0 bases and 2 bases, there was a span of 11 bases. Per germline, CDR1 LGHNA and CDR2 YSLEER. CDR3 residues: CASSQDRRGTYEQYF. In DNA, the CDR3 is TGCGCCAGCAGCCAAGATAGGAGGGGAACCTACGAGCAGTACTTC.

The gene calls are TRBV7-2 and TRBJ1-2; 11 nucleotides align to TRBD1. This CDR3 comprises 15 residues. V shed 1 base, J shed 8 bases, and the junction held 6 bases outside the gene matches. Germline assignment: CDR1 SGHTA and CDR2 FQGNSA. The CDR3 loop reads CASSLVGTGGRGYTF. As DNA, the CDR3 is TGTGCCAGCAGCTTAGTGGGGACAGGGGGAAGAGGCTACACCTTC.

This rearrangement joins TRBV5-4 to TRBJ2-5; the match to TRBD1 covers 7 bases. The CDR3 contains 14 residues. V shed 3 bases and J 4 bases; nucleotides not matched to a gene: 6. The germline CDR1 and CDR2 sequences are SGHNT and YYREEE (reference sequence). This CDR3 is CASSSERGRETQYF. Here the CDR3 DNA reads TGTGCCAGCAGCTCCGAAAGGGGGCGAGAGACCCAGTACTTC. Full variable domain (remainder filled in from reference TRBV5-4 and TRBJ2-5): ETGVTQSPTHLIKTRGQQVTLRCSSQSGHNTVSWYQQALGQGPQFIFQYYREEENGRGNFPPRFSGLQFPNYSSELNVNALELDDSALYLCASSSERGRETQYFGPGTRLLVL.

This clone was seen a few times. The rearrangement uses TRBV11-2 and TRBJ1-1; D remains unclear. V shed 4 bases and J shed 5 bases, with 11 bases lying between them. CDR3 length: 13 amino acids. In germline, CDR1 is SGHAT, CDR2 FQNNGV. CDR3 residues: CASSSLLQTEAFF. DNA for the CDR3: TGTGCCAGCAGCTCGCTGTTACAGACTGAAGCTTTCTTT.

The J gene is TRBJ1-5, the V gene TRBV19; TRBD1 is a possible D gene (6 bases). The V end lost 5 bases, the J end lost 7 bases, and 15 bases lay between the germline ends. This CDR3 contains 14 residues. The V gene's germline CDR1 is LNHDA and CDR2 SQIVND (reference sequence). The CDR3 DNA sequence: TGTGCCAGTAGTCCCCTGGACAGAAGGCAGCCCCAGCATTTT. Its protein is CASSPLDRRQPQHF.